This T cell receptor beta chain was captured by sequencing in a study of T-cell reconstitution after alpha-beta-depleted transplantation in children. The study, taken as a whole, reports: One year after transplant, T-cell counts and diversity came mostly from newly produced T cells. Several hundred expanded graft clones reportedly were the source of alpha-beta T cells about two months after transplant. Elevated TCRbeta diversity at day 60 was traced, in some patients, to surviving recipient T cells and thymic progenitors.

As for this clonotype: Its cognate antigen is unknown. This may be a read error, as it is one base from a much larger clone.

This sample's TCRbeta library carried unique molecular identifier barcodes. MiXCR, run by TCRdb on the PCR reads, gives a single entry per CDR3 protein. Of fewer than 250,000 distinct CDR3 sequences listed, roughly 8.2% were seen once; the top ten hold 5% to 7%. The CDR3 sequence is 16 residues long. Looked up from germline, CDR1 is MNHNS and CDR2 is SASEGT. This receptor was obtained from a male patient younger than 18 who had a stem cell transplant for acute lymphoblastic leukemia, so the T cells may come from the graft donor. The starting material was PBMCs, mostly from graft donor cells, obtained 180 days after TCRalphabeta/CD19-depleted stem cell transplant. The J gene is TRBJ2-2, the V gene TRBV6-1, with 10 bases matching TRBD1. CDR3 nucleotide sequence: TGTGCCAGCAGTCGACAGGGGGCCGGGAACACCGGGAAGCTGTTTTTT. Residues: CASSRQGAGNTGKLFF.